One sample yielded the 28 T cell receptor beta chains listed below, sequenced in a study of control samples from healthy donors and cancer patients. TCRdb's table, derived via immunoSEQ multiplex PCR, lists solely in-frame clones and lacks some. The sample contains approximately 180,000 clones, about 91% of which appear only once. The sequenced sample was blood. The receptor source for this set is a woman between 40 and 50 years old in good health.

About this clone itself: An end of the junction does not agree with germline; a read error may underlie this. The chain joins TRBV3-1 (or the pseudogene TRBV3-2) to TRBJ2-1; 10 bases map to TRBD2. The CDR3 has 15 residues. Germline V gene lookup returns CDR1 LGHDT and CDR2 YNNKEL (reference sequence). The chain's CDR3 is CASSQAGGQVYEQFF. The CDR3 coding sequence is TGTGCCAGCAGTCAAGCGGGGGGGCAAGTTTATGAGCAGTTCTTC.

The chain joins TRBV10-3 to TRBJ1-2, with a tentative D call TRBD1 (5 bases). Germline-derived CDR1 and CDR2 are ENHRY and SYGVKD. CDR3 size: 14 residues. Trimming took 3 bases from V and 4 from J, leaving 12 bases between them. The CDR3 spells CAISESGRRYGYTF. The CDR3 region has the DNA TGTGCCATCAGTGAATCAGGGAGACGCTATGGCTACACCTTC.

In its sample, this clone was seen once. J is TRBJ2-1 and V is TRBV7-9; TRBD2 agrees at 7 bases. CDR1 SEHNR and CDR2 FQNEAQ come from the germline V gene (reference sequence). The CDR3 spans 17 residues. V lost 6 bases and J lost 4; bases outside the gene matches: 15. CDR3 sequence reads: CASSTSSGTMGYNEQFF. CDR3 coding DNA: TGTGCCAGCAGTACTTCTTCCGGGACTATGGGGTACAATGAGCAGTTCTTC.

The chain combines TRBV28 with TRBJ2-1; D is tentatively TRBD1 or TRBD2 (5 bases each). The CDR3 is made up of 16 amino acids. Trimming shortened V by 3 bases and J by 3 bases, and 15 bases separated the two germline ends. Looked up from germline, CDR1 is MDHEN and CDR2 is SYDVKM. CDR3 DNA: TGTGCCAGCAGTTTGAGCGGCCGGGGCAACTACAATGAGCAGTTCTTC. Residues: CASSLSGRGNYNEQFF.

The V gene is TRBV10-3, the J gene TRBJ1-5; 9 nucleotides align to TRBD1. V was pared by 0 bases and J by 4 bases, with 4 bases of the junction left unmatched. Germline lookup yields CDR1 ENHRY and CDR2 SYGVKD. This CDR3 spans 16 amino acids. The CDR3 DNA follows: TGTGCCATCAGTGAGTCGGGGACAGGGCGGAATCAGCCCCAGCATTTT. Translated: CAISESGTGRNQPQHF.

The V and J genes are TRBV6-1 and TRBJ1-3; tentatively, D is TRBD1 (5 bases). The V gene lost 6 bases and the J gene lost 0 bases, with 15 bases spanning the gap. Germline V lookup: CDR1 MNHNS, CDR2 SASEGT. The CDR3 has 16 residues. The chain's CDR3 is CASRELQGFSGNTIYF. CDR3 DNA: TGTGCCAGCAGGGAACTTCAGGGTTTCTCTGGAAACACCATATATTTT.

V usage is TRBV7-6 and J usage is TRBJ2-3; D ambiguous. The CDR3 has 15 amino acids. Germline V gene sequence: CDR1 SGHVS, CDR2 FNYEAQ. The V end was cut by 5 bases, the J end by 4 bases, with 16 bases between. CDR3 sequence: CASSKETVPPDTQYF. CDR3 coding DNA: TGTGCCAGCAGCAAGGAGACCGTCCCTCCAGATACGCAGTATTTT.

The gene calls are TRBV6-4 and TRBJ1-6; 9 bases align to TRBD1. With 10 bases clipped from V and 7 bases from J, the junction kept 8 bases outside the gene matches. CDR3 length equals 14 residues. Germline V gives CDR1 MRHNA, CDR2 SNTAGT. The CDR3 nucleotides are TGTGCCACCTCAAGGACAGGGGAGAATTCACCCCTCCACTTT. Translation gives CATSRTGENSPLHF.

This clone was recorded once. This chain links TRBV9 with TRBJ1-6, with 8 bases fitting TRBD1. Germline trimming cut 4 bases from V and 8 bases from J; bases unmatched to any gene: 11. Germline assignment: CDR1 SGDLS and CDR2 YYNGEE. The CDR3 is made up of 16 amino acids. CDR3 nucleotides: TGTGCCAGCAGCCTATCCACAGGGGGTATGGATTCACCCCTCCACTTT. Protein: CASSLSTGGMDSPLHF.

This clone was seen just once. The chain combines TRBV19 with TRBJ1-4; no reliable D call. The CDR3 runs to 12 residues. The ends were cut back, 5 bases at V and 5 bases at J, with 6 bases in the middle. Germline values: CDR1 LNHDA, CDR2 SQIVND (reference sequence). CDR3 protein: CASSPANEKLFF. CDR3 sequence (DNA): TGTGCCAGTAGTCCCGCAAATGAAAAACTGTTTTTT. The full variable domain, its missing parts supplied by reference TRBV19 and TRBJ1-4, is DGGITQSPKYLFRKEGQNVTLSCEQNLNHDAMYWYRQDPGQGLRLIYYSQIVNDFQKGDIAEGYSVSREKKESFPLTVTSAQKNPTAFYLCASSPANEKLFFGSGTQLSVL.

The chain recombines TRBV25-1 with TRBJ2-5, with TRBD1 identical over 7 bases. V trimming: 1 base; J trimming: 1 base; junction bases outside the gene matches: 3. Germline values: CDR1 MGHDK, CDR2 SYGVNS. This CDR3 comprises 15 residues. In DNA, the CDR3 is TGTGCCAGCAGTGAATGGGACAGAGCCCAAGAGACCCAGTACTTC. Translating it yields CASSEWDRAQETQYF.

This clone was detected only once. The chain carries TRBV2 and TRBJ2-7; TRBD1 aligns across 7 bases. The CDR3 extends over 14 amino acids. The germline V gene has CDR1 SNHLY and CDR2 FYNNEI. V gave up 3 bases and J gave up 0 bases; unmatched junction bases: 2. This CDR3 is CASSDPGGSYEQYF. The CDR3 DNA sequence: TGTGCCAGCAGTGACCCAGGGGGCTCCTACGAGCAGTACTTC.

The count of this clone is one. This sequence joins TRBV11-2 and TRBJ1-2; unclear D gene. This CDR3 spans 14 amino acids. Germline V lookup: CDR1 SGHAT, CDR2 FQNNGV. With 1 base removed from V and 6 bases from J, the gap between germline ends came to 12 bases. CDR3 sequence (DNA): TGTGCCAGCAGCTTAGTAGCCAGGATCGATGGCTACACCTTC. Its protein is CASSLVARIDGYTF. Drawing the rest from reference TRBV11-2 and TRBJ1-2, the complete variable domain is EAGVAQSPRYKIIEKRQSVAFWCNPISGHATLYWYQQILGQGPKLLIQFQNNGVVDDSQLPKDRFSAERLKGVDSTLKIQPAKLEDSAVYLCASSLVARIDGYTFGSGTRLTVV.

J is TRBJ2-7 and V is TRBV12-5, with no clear D. Germline V lookup: CDR1 LGHNT, CDR2 FRNRAP. The V end lost 6 bases, the J end lost 3 bases, and 21 bases lay between the germline ends. CDR3 length: 16 amino acids. In DNA, the CDR3 is TGTGCTAGTGGCTATCAGGAGACGGGCACCTACTACGAGCAGTACTTC. It encodes CASGYQETGTYYEQYF.

The chain is built from TRBV4-1 and TRBJ1-1; tentative D call: TRBD1 (5 bases). V was pared by 4 bases and J by 3 bases, with 9 bases between. CDR3 length equals 13 residues. The germline V gene has CDR1 MGHRA and CDR2 YSYEKL. CDR3 residues: CASSPQGDTEAFF. CDR3 DNA: TGCGCCAGCAGCCCTCAGGGTGACACTGAAGCTTTCTTT.

The chain carries TRBV13 and TRBJ1-1, with D maybe TRBD1 (6 bases). CDR1 is PRHDT and CDR2 is FYEKMQ in the germline V gene (reference sequence). Trimming removed 2 bases at V and 1 base at J, with 14 bases between. This CDR3 spans 16 amino acids. The CDR3 DNA sequence: TGTGCCAGCAGCTTACTGGGACATAACAGGAACACTGAAGCTTTCTTT. Its protein product is CASSLLGHNRNTEAFF.

With respect to this clone: At one boundary the junction diverges from the germline segment, which might be a read error. The J gene is TRBJ2-1, the V gene TRBV10-3; D assignment may be TRBD1 or TRBD2 (5 bases each). Germline lookup yields CDR1 ENHRY and CDR2 SYGVKD. There are 11 residues in the CDR3. The chain's CDR3 is CATSRGDEQFF. CDR3 coding DNA: TGTGCCACCAGTCGAGGGGATGAGCAGTTCTTC.

The V and J genes are TRBV18 and TRBJ2-2, with D perhaps matching TRBD1 (5 bases). V was trimmed by 3 bases and J by 1 base, leaving 9 bases between them. CDR1 KGHSH and CDR2 LQKENI come from the germline V gene. The CDR3 has 15 amino acids. The CDR3 DNA sequence: TGTGCCAGCTCACCCGAACAGGTGAACACCGGGGAGCTGTTTTTT. Translating it yields CASSPEQVNTGELFF.

This chain connects TRBV5-1 to TRBJ1-5; weak D call: TRBD1 (6 bases). This CDR3 is built from 16 residues. The V end lost 7 bases, the J end lost 11 bases, and 28 bases lay between the germline ends. Germline CDR1 is SGHRS and CDR2 is YFSETQ. CDR3 region: CASRTTLGWGPRSQHF. CDR3 coding DNA: TGCGCCAGCCGAACGACTCTGGGGTGGGGGCCGAGGTCCCAGCATTTT.

Notes on this clone: Other DNA sequences within the sample encode an identical CDR3. The DNA of the CDR3 is TGTGCCAGCAGCTTATTGACTGAAGCTTTCTTT. Protein sequence: CASSLLTEAFF. The rearrangement links TRBV7-9 to TRBJ1-1; the D is unclear. Trimming removed 2 bases from V and 5 bases from J, with 3 bases in between. There are 11 residues in the CDR3. Germline CDR1 reads SEHNR; CDR2 reads FQNEAQ (reference sequence).

The rearrangement links TRBV5-1 to TRBJ2-1; a weak D match, TRBD2 (6 bases). Germline values: CDR1 SGHRS, CDR2 YFSETQ. Trimming pared 0 bases from V and 5 bases from J, leaving 12 bases between. This CDR3 is 15 amino acids long. This CDR3 is CASSLVAEAHNEQFF. DNA for the CDR3: TGCGCCAGCAGCTTGGTAGCGGAAGCGCACAATGAGCAGTTCTTC.

The rearrangement links TRBV6-5 to TRBJ1-5, with 7 bases that match TRBD1. This CDR3 spans 14 amino acids. The V gene's germline CDR1 is MNHEY and CDR2 SVGAGI. The junction had 7 bases not matched to a gene; V was cut back by 4 bases and J by 7 bases. CDR3 DNA sequence: TGTGCCAGCAGTTTGACAGGGTCGGGGCAGCCCCAGCATTTT. Translated: CASSLTGSGQPQHF.

V and J are TRBV6-6 and TRBJ1-1; D call uncertain. The CDR3 has 13 amino acids. V lost 2 bases and J 11 bases, leaving 15 bases between the germline ends. The germline V gene has CDR1 MNHNY and CDR2 SVGAGI (reference sequence). CDR3 region: CASSYAPRWYAFF. The CDR3 DNA follows: TGTGCCAGCAGTTACGCCCCCCGATGGTATGCTTTCTTT.

This sequence joins TRBV4-1 and TRBJ1-1, with D possibly being TRBD1 (6 bases). The germline V gene has CDR1 MGHRA and CDR2 YSYEKL. The CDR3 length is 18 residues. Trimming stripped 2 bases from V and 2 bases from J, with 21 bases between. CDR3 in DNA: TGCGCCAGCAGCCAACCCTTCTCGGGGGCCCGGGGAAACACTGAAGCTTTCTTT. It translates to CASSQPFSGARGNTEAFF.

V and J are TRBV27 and TRBJ2-3; D is possibly TRBD1 (5 bases). Trimming left V 4 bases short and J 1 base short, with 9 bases between. This CDR3 spans 14 amino acids. Looked up from germline, CDR1 is MNHEY and CDR2 is SMNVEV (reference sequence). This chain's CDR3 is CASSWGGRTDTQYF. CDR3 in DNA: TGTGCCAGCAGTTGGGGCGGCCGCACAGATACGCAGTATTTT.

The chain joins TRBV15 to TRBJ1-1, with D possibly matching TRBD1 (6 bases). The CDR3 loop spans 16 amino acids. V was shortened by 1 base and J by 5 bases, with 17 bases between the two germline ends. CDR1 is LNHNV and CDR2 is YYDKDF in the germline V gene (reference sequence). The CDR3 loop reads CATSRGGGGLGTEAFF. The CDR3 nucleotides are TGTGCCACCAGCAGAGGGGGCGGGGGGCTTGGGACTGAAGCTTTCTTT.

This clone was recorded a few times. The chain links TRBV19 to TRBJ1-5; 9 bases align to TRBD1. This CDR3 is 17 amino acids long. V shed 7 bases and J 3 bases; nucleotides not matched to a gene: 13. Germline-derived CDR1 and CDR2 are LNHDA and SQIVND (reference sequence). The chain's CDR3 is CASNDLGGQGTNQPQHF. The DNA for the CDR3 is TGTGCCAGTAACGACTTGGGGGGACAGGGCACCAATCAGCCCCAGCATTTT.

The chain links TRBV10-3 to TRBJ1-1; a possible D gene is TRBD1 (5 bases). Germline values: CDR1 ENHRY, CDR2 SYGVKD. The CDR3 is 13 amino acids. V gave up 11 bases and J gave up 0 bases, with 13 bases separating them. This chain's CDR3 is CAAGRGLNTEAFF. In DNA form, the CDR3 reads TGTGCCGCAGGGCGGGGCCTGAACACTGAAGCTTTCTTT.